This record covers a single T cell receptor (beta chain). These data are taken from a study of T-cell memory formation after mild COVID-19. Trimming removed 0 bases from V and 5 bases from J, with 11 bases in between. CDR1 is SGHTS and CDR2 is YDEGEE in the germline V gene. The CDR3 has 14 amino acids. TCRdb re-analysed the 5' RACE reads in MiXCR, keeping a single row per CDR3 protein. The sample holds about half a million distinct CDR3 sequences; about 20% are singletons and the top ten take 9% to 15%. The chain combines TRBV5-8 with TRBJ1-1; D gene ambiguous. The sequenced sample consisted of PBMCs or a T cell subset sorted from them (not recorded which). The clonotype originates from an adult woman who had mild COVID-19 (a few samples of this study predate the infection). Cell type and time point are not known. DNA for the CDR3: TGTGCCAGCAGCTTGGTGGCGGTGGGAACTGAAGCTTTCTTT. Amino acids: CASSLVAVGTEAFF.